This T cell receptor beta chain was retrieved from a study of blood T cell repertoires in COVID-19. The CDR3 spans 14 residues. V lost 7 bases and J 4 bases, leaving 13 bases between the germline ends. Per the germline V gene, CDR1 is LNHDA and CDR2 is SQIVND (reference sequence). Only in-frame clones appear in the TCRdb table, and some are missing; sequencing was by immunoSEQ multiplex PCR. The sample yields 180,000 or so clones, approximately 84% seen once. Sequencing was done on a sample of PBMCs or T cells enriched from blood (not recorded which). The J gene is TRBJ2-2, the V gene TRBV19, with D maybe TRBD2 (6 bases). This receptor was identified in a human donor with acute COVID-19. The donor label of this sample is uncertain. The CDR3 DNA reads TGTGCCAGTACTGGAGGGTTCGGCACCGGGGAGCTGTTTTTT. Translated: CASTGGFGTGELFF. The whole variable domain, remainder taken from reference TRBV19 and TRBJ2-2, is DGGITQSPKYLFRKEGQNVTLSCEQNLNHDAMYWYRQDPGQGLRLIYYSQIVNDFQKGDIAEGYSVSREKKESFPLTVTSAQKNPTAFYLCASTGGFGTGELFFGEGSRLTVL.